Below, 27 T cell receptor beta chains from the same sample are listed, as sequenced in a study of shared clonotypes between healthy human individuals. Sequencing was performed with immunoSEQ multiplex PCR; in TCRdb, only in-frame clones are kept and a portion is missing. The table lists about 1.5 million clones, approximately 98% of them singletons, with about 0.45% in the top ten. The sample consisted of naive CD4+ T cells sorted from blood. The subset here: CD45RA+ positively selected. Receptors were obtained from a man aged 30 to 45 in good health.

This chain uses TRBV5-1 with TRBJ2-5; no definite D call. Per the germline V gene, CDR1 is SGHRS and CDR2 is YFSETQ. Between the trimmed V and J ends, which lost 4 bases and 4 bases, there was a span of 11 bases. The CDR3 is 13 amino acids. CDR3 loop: CASSVLMGETQYF. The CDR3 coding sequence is TGCGCCAGCAGCGTCCTAATGGGAGAGACCCAGTACTTC.

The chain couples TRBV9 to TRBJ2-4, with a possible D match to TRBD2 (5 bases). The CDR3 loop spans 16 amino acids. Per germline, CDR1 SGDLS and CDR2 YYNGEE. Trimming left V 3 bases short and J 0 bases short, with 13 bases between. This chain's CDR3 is CASSEGVGIAKNIQYF. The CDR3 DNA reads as TGTGCCAGCAGCGAGGGAGTTGGGATAGCCAAAAACATTCAGTACTTC.

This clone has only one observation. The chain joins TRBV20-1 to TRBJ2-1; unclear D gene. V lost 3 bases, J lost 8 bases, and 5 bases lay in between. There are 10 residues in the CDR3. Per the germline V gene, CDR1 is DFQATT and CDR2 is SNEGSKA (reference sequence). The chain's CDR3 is CSARLHEQFF. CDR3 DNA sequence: TGCAGTGCTAGGTTGCATGAGCAGTTCTTC.

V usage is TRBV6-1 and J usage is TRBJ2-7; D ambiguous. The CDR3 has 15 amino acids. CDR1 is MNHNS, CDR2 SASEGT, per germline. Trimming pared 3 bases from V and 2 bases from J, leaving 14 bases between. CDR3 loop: CASSDTRKGTYEQYF. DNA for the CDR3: TGTGCCAGCAGTGACACCCGGAAAGGAACCTACGAGCAGTACTTC.

The CDR3 sequence: CASSLRPGLADRSSYNEQFF. The CDR3 DNA reads TGTGCCAGCAGCCTACGACCGGGACTAGCGGACCGTAGCTCCTACAATGAGCAGTTCTTC. V is TRBV9 and J is TRBJ2-1; the match to TRBD2 covers 11 bases. Per the germline V gene, CDR1 is SGDLS and CDR2 is YYNGEE. The CDR3 runs 20 residues. The trim removed 4 bases at V and 0 bases at J, leaving 15 bases unmatched.

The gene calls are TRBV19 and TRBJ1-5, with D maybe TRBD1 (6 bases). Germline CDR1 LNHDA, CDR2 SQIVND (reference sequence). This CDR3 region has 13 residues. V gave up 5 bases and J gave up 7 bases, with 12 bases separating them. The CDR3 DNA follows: TGTGCCAGTAGTGCCTTGGGGGCCCAGCCCCAGCATTTT. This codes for CASSALGAQPQHF.

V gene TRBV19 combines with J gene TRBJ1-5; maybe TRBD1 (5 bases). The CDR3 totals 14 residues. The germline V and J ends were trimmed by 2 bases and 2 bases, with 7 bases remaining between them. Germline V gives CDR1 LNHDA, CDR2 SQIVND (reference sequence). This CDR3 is CASSIQGRNQPQHF. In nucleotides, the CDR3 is TGTGCCAGTAGTATACAGGGCCGCAATCAGCCCCAGCATTTT.

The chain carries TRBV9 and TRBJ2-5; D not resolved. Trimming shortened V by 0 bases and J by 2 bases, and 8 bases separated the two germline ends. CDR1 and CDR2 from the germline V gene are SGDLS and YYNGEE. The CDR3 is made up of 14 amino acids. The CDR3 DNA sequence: TGTGCCAGCAGCGTAGGGGCTAAACAAGAGACCCAGTACTTC. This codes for CASSVGAKQETQYF.

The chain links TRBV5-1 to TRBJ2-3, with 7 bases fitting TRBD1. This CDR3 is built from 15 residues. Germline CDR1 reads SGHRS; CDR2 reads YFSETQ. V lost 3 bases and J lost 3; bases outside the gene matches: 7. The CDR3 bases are TGCGCCAGCAGCTGGACCGACAGGGAAACAGATACGCAGTATTTT. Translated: CASSWTDRETDTQYF.

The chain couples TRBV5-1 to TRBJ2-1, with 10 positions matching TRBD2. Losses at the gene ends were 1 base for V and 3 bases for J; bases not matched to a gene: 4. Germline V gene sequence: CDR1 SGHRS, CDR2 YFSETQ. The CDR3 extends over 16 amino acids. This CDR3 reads CASSLLSGRGYNEQFF. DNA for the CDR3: TGCGCCAGCAGCTTGTTAAGCGGGAGGGGCTACAATGAGCAGTTCTTC.

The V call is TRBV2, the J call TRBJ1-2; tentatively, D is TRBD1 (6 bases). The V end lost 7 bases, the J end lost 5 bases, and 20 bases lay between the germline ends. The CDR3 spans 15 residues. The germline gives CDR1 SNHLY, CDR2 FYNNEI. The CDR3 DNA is TGTGCCAGCATACCACGGACAGTTGTTACGTATGGCTACACCTTC. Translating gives CASIPRTVVTYGYTF.

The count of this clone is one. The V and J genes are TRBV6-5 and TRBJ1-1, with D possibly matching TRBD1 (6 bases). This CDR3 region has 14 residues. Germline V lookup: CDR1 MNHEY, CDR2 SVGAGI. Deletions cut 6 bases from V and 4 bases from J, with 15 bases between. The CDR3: CASSPNRVGTEAFF. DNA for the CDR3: TGTGCCAGCAGCCCCAACAGGGTAGGCACTGAAGCTTTCTTT.

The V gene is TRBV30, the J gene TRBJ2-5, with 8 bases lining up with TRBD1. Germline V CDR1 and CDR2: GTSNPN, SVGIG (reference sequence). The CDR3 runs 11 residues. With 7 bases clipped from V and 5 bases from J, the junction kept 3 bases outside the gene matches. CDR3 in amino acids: CASGQGETQYF. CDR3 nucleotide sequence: TGTGCCTCCGGACAGGGTGAGACCCAGTACTTC.

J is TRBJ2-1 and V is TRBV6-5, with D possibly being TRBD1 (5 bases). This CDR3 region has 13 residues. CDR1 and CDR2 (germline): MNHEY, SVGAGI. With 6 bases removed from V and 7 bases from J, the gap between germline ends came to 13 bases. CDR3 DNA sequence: TGTGCCAGCAGGGGGCCCCGGCCTAATGAGCAGTTCTTC. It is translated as CASRGPRPNEQFF.

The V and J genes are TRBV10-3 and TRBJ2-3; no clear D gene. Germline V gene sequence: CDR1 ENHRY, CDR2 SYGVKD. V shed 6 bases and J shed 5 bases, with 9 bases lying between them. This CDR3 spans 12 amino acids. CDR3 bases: TGTGCCATCAGGACGGGCCTAGATACGCAGTATTTT. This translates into CAIRTGLDTQYF.

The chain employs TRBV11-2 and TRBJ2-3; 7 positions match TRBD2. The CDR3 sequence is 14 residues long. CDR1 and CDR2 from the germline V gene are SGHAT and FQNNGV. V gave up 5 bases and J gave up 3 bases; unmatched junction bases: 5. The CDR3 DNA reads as TGTGCCAGCAGCCCCCGGGGGGAGACAGATACGCAGTATTTT. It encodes CASSPRGETDTQYF.

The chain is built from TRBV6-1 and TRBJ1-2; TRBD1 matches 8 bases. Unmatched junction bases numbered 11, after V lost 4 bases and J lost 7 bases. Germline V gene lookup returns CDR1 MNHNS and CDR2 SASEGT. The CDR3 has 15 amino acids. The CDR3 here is CASSALYRTGFGYTF. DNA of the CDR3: TGTGCCAGCAGTGCCCTCTATAGGACAGGGTTTGGCTACACCTTC.

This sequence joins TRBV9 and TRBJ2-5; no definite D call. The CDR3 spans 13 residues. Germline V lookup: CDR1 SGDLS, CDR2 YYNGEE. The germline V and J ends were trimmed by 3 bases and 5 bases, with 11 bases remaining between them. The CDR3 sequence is CASSAPPGETQYF. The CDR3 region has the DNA TGTGCCAGCAGCGCCCCCCCCGGGGAGACCCAGTACTTC.

The CDR3 bases are TGCGCCAGCTCGCTCGGATGGGACAGGGGCCAGTATTTT. Translation gives CASSLGWDRGQYF. The genes are TRBV10-2 and TRBJ2-3; 10 nucleotides align to TRBD1. The CDR3 has 13 amino acids. Germline CDR1 WSHSY, CDR2 SAAADI. V lost 8 bases and J lost 12; bases outside the gene matches: 11.

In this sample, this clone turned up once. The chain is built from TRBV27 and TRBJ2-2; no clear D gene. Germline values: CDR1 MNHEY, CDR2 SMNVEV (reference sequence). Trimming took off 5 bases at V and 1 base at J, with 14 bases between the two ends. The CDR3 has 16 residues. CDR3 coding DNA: TGTGCCAGCAGTACCCTGACACGTAGGAACACCGGGGAGCTGTTTTTT. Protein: CASSTLTRRNTGELFF.

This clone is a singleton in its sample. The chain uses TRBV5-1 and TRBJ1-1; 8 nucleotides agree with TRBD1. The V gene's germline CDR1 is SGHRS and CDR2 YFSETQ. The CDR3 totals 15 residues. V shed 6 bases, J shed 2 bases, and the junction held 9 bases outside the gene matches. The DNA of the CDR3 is TGCGCCAGCAACCCCCCCGGACAGGGTAACACTGAAGCTTTCTTT. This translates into CASNPPGQGNTEAFF.

The CDR3 bases are TGTGCCAGCAGCCCAAAACGGGACTATCTCACCGGGGAGCTGTTTTTT. Translated, it gives CASSPKRDYLTGELFF. J is TRBJ2-2 and V is TRBV7-3, with 7 bases fitting TRBD2. Germline-derived CDR1 and CDR2 are SGHTA and FQGTGA. The junction had 10 bases not matched to a gene; V was cut back by 5 bases and J by 4 bases. The CDR3 spans 16 residues.

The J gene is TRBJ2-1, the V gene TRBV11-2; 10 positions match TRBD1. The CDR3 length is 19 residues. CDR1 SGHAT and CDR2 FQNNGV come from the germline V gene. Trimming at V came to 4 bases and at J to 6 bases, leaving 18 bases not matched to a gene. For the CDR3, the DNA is TGTGCCAGCAGCTCGTTCCGGACTGGGACAGGGGCCGCTTTCAATGAGCAGTTCTTC. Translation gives CASSSFRTGTGAAFNEQFF. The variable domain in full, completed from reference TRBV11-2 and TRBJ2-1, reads EAGVAQSPRYKIIEKRQSVAFWCNPISGHATLYWYQQILGQGPKLLIQFQNNGVVDDSQLPKDRFSAERLKGVDSTLKIQPAKLEDSAVYLCASSSFRTGTGAAFNEQFFGPGTRLTVL.

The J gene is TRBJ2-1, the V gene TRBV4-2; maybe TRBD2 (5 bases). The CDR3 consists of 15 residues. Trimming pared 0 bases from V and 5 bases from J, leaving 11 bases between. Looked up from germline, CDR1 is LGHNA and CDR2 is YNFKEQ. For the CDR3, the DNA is TGTGCCAGCAGCCAAGATTGGACGGGGAACAATGAGCAGTTCTTC. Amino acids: CASSQDWTGNNEQFF.

DNA of the CDR3: TGTGCCAGTAGTATTCAGCACAGGACTGAAGCTTTCTTT. This encodes CASSIQHRTEAFF. The chain joins TRBV19 to TRBJ1-1; D is perhaps TRBD1 (5 bases). Germline CDR1 reads LNHDA; CDR2 reads SQIVND (reference sequence). Trimming removed 3 bases from V and 5 bases from J, with 10 bases in between. This CDR3 has 13 amino acids.

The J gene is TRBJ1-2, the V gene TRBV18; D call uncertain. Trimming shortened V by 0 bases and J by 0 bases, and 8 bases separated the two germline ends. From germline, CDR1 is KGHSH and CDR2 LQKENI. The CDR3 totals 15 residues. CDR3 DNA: TGTGCCAGCTCACCACCTTCGACATCTAACTATGGCTACACCTTC. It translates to CASSPPSTSNYGYTF. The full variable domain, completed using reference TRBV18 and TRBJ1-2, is NAGVMQNPRHLVRRRGQEARLRCSPMKGHSHVYWYRQLPEEGLKFMVYLQKENIIDESGMPKERFSAEFPKEGPSILRIQQVVRGDSAAYFCASSPPSTSNYGYTFGSGTRLTVV.

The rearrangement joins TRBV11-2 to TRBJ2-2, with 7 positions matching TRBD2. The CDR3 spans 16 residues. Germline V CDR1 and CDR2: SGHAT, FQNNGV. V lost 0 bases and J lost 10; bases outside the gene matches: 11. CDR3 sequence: CASSLDRGRGAAELFF. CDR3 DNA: TGTGCCAGCAGCTTAGATCGTGGGAGGGGCGCCGCGGAGCTGTTTTTT.